This paragraph reports one T cell receptor beta chain. Antigen specificity is unknown. The data were obtained in a study of brain T cells in children with intractable seizures. Trimming cost V 0 bases and J 4 bases, with 6 bases left between them. This CDR3 has 13 amino acids. Germline V CDR1 and CDR2: MNHEY, SVGAGI. The time point was: blood from clinic visit 5 months post-surgery; TSC patient then seizure free. Study-level results: Clones missing pre-surgery may reflect undersampling of that blood sample.

TCRdb keeps only in-frame clones here, not all; method: immunoSEQ multiplex PCR. Of about 340,000 clones listed, about 93% are singletons. V gene TRBV6-5 combines with J gene TRBJ1-1; D is uncertain. This TCR was sampled from a boy under two years old with tuberous sclerosis and intractable seizures. Material: peripheral blood, obtained around 5 months after surgery. CDR3 amino acids: CASSYSGPTEAFF. The CDR3 DNA is TGTGCCAGCAGTTACTCAGGGCCCACTGAAGCTTTCTTT.